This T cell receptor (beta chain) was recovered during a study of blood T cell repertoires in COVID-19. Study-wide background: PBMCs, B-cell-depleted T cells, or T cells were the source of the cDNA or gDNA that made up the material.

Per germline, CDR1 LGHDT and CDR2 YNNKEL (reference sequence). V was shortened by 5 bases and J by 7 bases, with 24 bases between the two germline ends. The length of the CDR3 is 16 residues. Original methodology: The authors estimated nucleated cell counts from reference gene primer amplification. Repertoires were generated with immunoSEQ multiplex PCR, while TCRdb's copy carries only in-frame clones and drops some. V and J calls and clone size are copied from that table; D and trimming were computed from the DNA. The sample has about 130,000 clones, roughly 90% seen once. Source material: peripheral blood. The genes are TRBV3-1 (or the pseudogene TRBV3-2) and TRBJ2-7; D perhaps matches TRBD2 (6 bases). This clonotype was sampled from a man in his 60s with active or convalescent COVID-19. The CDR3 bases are TGTGCCAGCAGCACGCCATTGCTATGGGGGAGGATGGAGCAGTACTTC. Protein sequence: CASSTPLLWGRMEQYF.